Listed below are T cell receptor beta chains from one sample, sequenced in a study of sequential checkpoint blockade in melanoma. The assay was immunoSEQ multiplex PCR, and TCRdb's table has in-frame clones only and misses some. The sample has about 24,000 clones; about four fifths are singletons. This specimen consisted of CD8+ T cells sorted from blood (inferred from file names), obtained from a patient given nivolumab and ipilimumab in sequence. The receptors were gathered from a human donor with melanoma. Both conserved end residues are part of each CDR3. A D gene is named only where the DNA matches it firmly. Clone sizes are given selectively: once, few, many, or a class where the clone is expanded.

TRBJ1-6,-,-,TRBV11-3,TGTGCCAGCAGTCAGGGGATTGCAGGCCCGAATTCACCCCTCCACTTT,CASSQGIAGPNSPLHF
TRBJ1-2,TRBD1,-,TRBV28,TGTGCCAGCAGACTCACAGGGGTCTATGGCTACACCTTC,CASRLTGVYGYTF
TRBJ1-2,-,-,TRBV2,TGTGCCAGCAGTGAATATACAGACATCTATGGCTACACCTTC,CASSEYTDIYGYTF
TRBJ1-5,-,-,TRBV5-8,TGTGCCAGCAGCTCCCGGGATCCCGTGAGCAATCAGCCCCAGCATTTT,CASSSRDPVSNQPQHF
TRBJ2-3,TRBD2,few,TRBV2,TGTGCCAGCGGAGCGGGAACAGTCGCAGATACGCAGTATTTT,CASGAGTVADTQYF
TRBJ2-3,TRBD2,-,TRBV7-9,TGTGCCAGCAGCCCCCTCCCGGGAGGGATTCCCACAGATACGCAGTATTTT,CASSPLPGGIPTDTQYF
TRBJ2-1,TRBD2,-,TRBV11-3,TGTGCCAGCAGCCCGACCGGGACTAGCGAGAACAATGAGCAGTTCTTC,CASSPTGTSENNEQFF
TRBJ2-2,-,-,TRBV2,TGTGCCAGCAGGAGACTAGGCCCCGCGAACACCGGGGAGCTGTTTTTT,CASRRLGPANTGELFF
TRBJ1-5,TRBD1,-,TRBV9,TGTGCCAGCAGCCCCGGGGACAGGGGGCTCCGATATCAGCCCCAGCATTTT,CASSPGDRGLRYQPQHF
TRBJ2-1,-,-,TRBV14,TGTGCCAGCAGCCGCGAAGGGGTCTGGAGTTCCTCCTACAATGAGCAGTTCTTC,CASSREGVWSSSYNEQFF
TRBJ2-7,-,few,TRBV10-2,TGCGCCAGCAAGACAGGAACCCAAACCTACTACGAGCAGTACTTC,CASKTGTQTYYEQYF
TRBJ2-5,-,-,TRBV28,TGTGCCAGCAGTTTTGGCAGATTACAAGAGACCCAGTACTTC,CASSFGRLQETQYF
TRBJ2-1,-,-,TRBV7-2,TGTGCCAGCAGCTTAAACTATCTCGATGAGCAGTTCTTC,CASSLNYLDEQFF
TRBJ1-1,-,-,TRBV6-6,TGTGCCAGCAGTTACTCACCCCAGGGTGGGACTGAAGCTTTCTTT,CASSYSPQGGTEAFF
TRBJ2-7,TRBD2,-,TRBV5-1,TGCGCCAGCAGCCCCGGGACTATCTCCTACGAGCAGTACTTC,CASSPGTISYEQYF
TRBJ2-3,TRBD2,-,TRBV10-1,TGCGCCAGCAGTGTCGGGACTAGCGAGAGCACAGATACGCAGTATTTT,CASSVGTSESTDTQYF
TRBJ2-7,TRBD1,-,TRBV6-5,TGTGCCAGCAGTTACCTGACCGGGACAGCCTCCTACGAGCAGTACTTC,CASSYLTGTASYEQYF
TRBJ2-3,-,-,TRBV7-8,TGTGCCAGCAGCTTAGCGGGGGGAACTAGCACAGATACGCAGTATTTT,CASSLAGGTSTDTQYF
TRBJ1-5,TRBD1,-,TRBV19,TGTGCCAGTACCAAATTTCCCGGGACAGGGGCCGTGCCCCAGCATTTT,CASTKFPGTGAVPQHF
TRBJ1-5,-,-,TRBV30,TGTGCCTGGAGTAGAACTAATCAGCCCCAGCATTTT,CAWSRTNQPQHF
TRBJ2-1,-,-,TRBV5-1,TGCGCCAGCAGCTTGGGAGACAATTACAATGAGCAGTTCTTC,CASSLGDNYNEQFF
TRBJ2-1,TRBD2,once,TRBV2,TGTGCCAGCAGTTCAGGACTAGCGGGAAACAATGAGCAGTTCTTC,CASSSGLAGNNEQFF
TRBJ1-1,-,-,TRBV28,TGTGCCAGCGGGGGGGAGGGCGCGGACACTGAAGCTTTCTTT,CASGGEGADTEAFF
TRBJ2-1,-,-,TRBV14,TGTGCCAGCAGCCCCGACTCATACAATGAGCAGTTCTTC,CASSPDSYNEQFF
TRBJ2-3,-,-,TRBV5-1,TGCGCCAGCAGCTTGGGAGGGGGAATCACAGATACGCAGTATTTT,CASSLGGGITDTQYF
TRBJ2-1,TRBD2,-,TRBV7-9,TGTGCCAGCAGCTTATATGGCGGGAGCGGCTACAATGAGCAGTTCTTC,CASSLYGGSGYNEQFF
TRBJ2-7,TRBD1,once,TRBV14,TGTGCCAGCAGCCAAGATCTCCTCGGACAGGGAACGTACTTC,CASSQDLLGQGTYF
TRBJ2-7,TRBD1,-,TRBV28,TGTGCCAGCAGTGAATCATCCGGAACAGGGGGCTACGAGCAGTACTTC,CASSESSGTGGYEQYF